This T cell receptor (beta chain) was retrieved from a study of OX40 agonist ivuxolimab in advanced cancers. This clone appeared a single time. The table came from immunoSEQ multiplex PCR; TCRdb's copy has only in-frame clones and leaves some out. This sample has about 58,000 clones, with about 88% found just once. Prior autoimmune disease or systemic immunosuppression barred patients. Germline-derived CDR1 and CDR2 are GTSNPN and SVGIG (reference sequence). CDR3 length: 14 amino acids. Trimming removed 5 bases at V and 0 bases at J, with 8 bases between. The clonotype originates from an adult with an advanced solid tumor such as melanoma, head and neck, liver or kidney cancer. The input for sequencing was CD4+ or CD8+ T cells sorted from blood, taken in a trial of the OX40 agonist ivuxolimab. The chain links TRBV30 to TRBJ2-6; no reliable D call. The CDR3 DNA follows: TGTGCCTGGGGCCTGGGCTCTGGGGCCAACGTCCTGACTTTC. Translated, it gives CAWGLGSGANVLTF. Supplemented by reference TRBV30 and TRBJ2-6, the full variable domain reads SQTIHQWPATLVQPVGSPLSLECTVEGTSNPNLYWYRQAAGRGLQLLFYSVGIGQISSEVPQNLSASRPQDRQFILSSKKLLLSDSGFYLCAWGLGSGANVLTFGAGSRLTVL.